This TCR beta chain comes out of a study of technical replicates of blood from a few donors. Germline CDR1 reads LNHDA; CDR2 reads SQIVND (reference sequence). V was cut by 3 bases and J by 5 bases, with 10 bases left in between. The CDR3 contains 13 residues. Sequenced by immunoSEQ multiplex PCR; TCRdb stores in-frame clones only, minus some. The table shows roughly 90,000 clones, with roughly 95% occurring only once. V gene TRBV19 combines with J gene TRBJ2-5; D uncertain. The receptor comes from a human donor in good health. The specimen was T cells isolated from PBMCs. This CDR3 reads CASSIVVGETQYF. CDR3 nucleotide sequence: TGTGCCAGTAGTATCGTGGTCGGGGAGACCCAGTACTTC.